The 10 T cell receptor beta chains below were found in one sample sequenced in a study of T cells in Graves' hyperthyroidism and ophthalmopathy. The investigators amplified TCR beta CDR3 regions from RNA transcripts. Using the HTBI primer set, a first-round RT-PCR was run on the TCR CDR3. TCRdb re-called the multiplex PCR reads through MiXCR, storing one row per CDR3 protein. The table has roughly 710,000 distinct CDR3 sequences, roughly 32% seen once. The source material was blood. The receptors stem from a woman between 40 and 50 years old with Graves' hyperthyroidism.

V and J are TRBV6-5 and TRBJ2-7; 8 bases are shared with TRBD1. Germline-derived CDR1 and CDR2 are MNHEY and SVGAGI. This CDR3 has 16 amino acids. The ends lost 5 bases at V and 3 bases at J; junction bases unmatched: 12. This CDR3 reads CASSPFGRGRYYEQYF. CDR3 sequence (DNA): TGTGCCAGCAGTCCTTTCGGCAGGGGGCGGTACTACGAGCAGTACTTC.

This clonotype was counted ten times or more. J is TRBJ1-3 and V is TRBV19; D is possibly TRBD1 (5 bases). The CDR3 is made up of 15 amino acids. V lost 5 bases and J 1 base, leaving 12 bases between the germline ends. Looked up from germline, CDR1 is LNHDA and CDR2 is SQIVND (reference sequence). CDR3 in amino acids: CASSVGRDSGNTIYF. CDR3 sequence (DNA): TGTGCCAGTAGTGTGGGACGGGATTCTGGAAACACCATATATTTT.

This clonotype was counted ten times or more. The chain is built from TRBV10-3 and TRBJ2-5, with no clear D. From germline, CDR1 is ENHRY and CDR2 SYGVKD. There are 14 residues in the CDR3. V lost 2 bases and J lost 9, with 16 bases in between. The CDR3 coding sequence is TGTGCCATCAGTGAGGCGGACGCCAGTTTACCCCAGTACTTC. It is translated as CAISEADASLPQYF.

This clonotype was seen repeatedly, ten times or more. The chain joins TRBV7-9 to TRBJ1-3; D may be TRBD1 (5 bases). Trimming left V 9 bases short and J 0 bases short, with 18 bases between. The CDR3 runs 16 residues. Germline CDR1 is SEHNR and CDR2 is FQNEAQ (reference sequence). In nucleotides, the CDR3 is TGTGCCAGAGATAACCTGGGTGGGGGCTCTGGAAACACCATATATTTT. Encoded protein: CARDNLGGGSGNTIYF.

This clonotype was recorded at least ten times. J is TRBJ1-3 and V is TRBV7-2; D call uncertain. In germline, CDR1 is SGHTA, CDR2 FQGNSA. V gave up 5 bases and J gave up 14 bases, with 16 bases separating them. This CDR3 spans 12 amino acids. The CDR3 reads CASSLKNPPLYF. The CDR3 DNA follows: TGTGCCAGCAGCCTTAAGAACCCGCCGCTATATTTT.

This clonotype was seen a handful of times. This chain uses TRBV19 with TRBJ1-5; tentatively, D is TRBD1 (5 bases). The CDR3 length is 16 residues. The germline gives CDR1 LNHDA, CDR2 SQIVND (reference sequence). The germline V and J ends were trimmed by 3 bases and 0 bases, with 12 bases remaining between them. The CDR3 protein is CASSILTVYSNQPQHF. For the CDR3, the DNA is TGTGCCAGTAGTATTTTGACAGTTTATAGCAATCAGCCCCAGCATTTT.

The CDR3 region is CSVRQGAWETQYF. CDR3 sequence (DNA): TGCAGCGTTAGACAGGGGGCTTGGGAGACCCAGTACTTC. The V and J genes are TRBV29-1 and TRBJ2-5; TRBD1 matches at 10 bases. The CDR3 covers 13 residues. In germline, CDR1 is SQVTM, CDR2 ANQGSEA. V lost 5 bases to trimming and J lost 5 bases; unmatched junction nucleotides: 5. Combining the CDR3 with reference TRBV29-1 and TRBJ2-5 gives the whole variable domain SAVISQKPSRDICQRGTSLTIQCQVDSQVTMMFWYRQQPGQSLTLIATANQGSEATYESGFVIDKFPISRPNLTFSTLTVSNMSPEDSSIYLCSVRQGAWETQYFGPGTRLLVL.

This clonotype has a count of ten or more. V is TRBV2 and J is TRBJ2-5, with 10 bases aligning to TRBD1. This CDR3 has 14 amino acids. Per germline, CDR1 SNHLY and CDR2 FYNNEI. V was pared by 9 bases and J by 1 base, with 5 bases of the junction left unmatched. The CDR3 DNA is TGTGCCAGTGACAGGGGGCTGGTCCAAGAGACCCAGTACTTC. Protein: CASDRGLVQETQYF.

This clonotype was observed a few times. J is TRBJ1-1 and V is TRBV7-2; possible D gene TRBD1, 6 bases. Trimming left V 2 bases short and J 0 bases short, with 10 bases between. Germline V gene sequence: CDR1 SGHTA, CDR2 FQGNSA. The CDR3 sequence is 15 residues long. The CDR3 here is CASSLPRGLNTEAFF. DNA of the CDR3: TGTGCCAGCAGCTTACCCCGGGGGCTGAACACTGAAGCTTTCTTT.

With regard to this clonotype: It is unclear where the CDR3 begins or ends on the DNA, so no DNA is shown, and the CDR3 is as TCRdb lists it. The CDR3 loop is CAILGAAGANVLTFGAGNQPQHF. The chain combines TRBV10-3 with TRBJ1-5; TRBD1 is the table's D call and was not checked against the DNA. The CDR3 sequence runs 23 residues, both termini included. Germline V gene data show CDR1 as ENHRY and CDR2 as SYGVKD.